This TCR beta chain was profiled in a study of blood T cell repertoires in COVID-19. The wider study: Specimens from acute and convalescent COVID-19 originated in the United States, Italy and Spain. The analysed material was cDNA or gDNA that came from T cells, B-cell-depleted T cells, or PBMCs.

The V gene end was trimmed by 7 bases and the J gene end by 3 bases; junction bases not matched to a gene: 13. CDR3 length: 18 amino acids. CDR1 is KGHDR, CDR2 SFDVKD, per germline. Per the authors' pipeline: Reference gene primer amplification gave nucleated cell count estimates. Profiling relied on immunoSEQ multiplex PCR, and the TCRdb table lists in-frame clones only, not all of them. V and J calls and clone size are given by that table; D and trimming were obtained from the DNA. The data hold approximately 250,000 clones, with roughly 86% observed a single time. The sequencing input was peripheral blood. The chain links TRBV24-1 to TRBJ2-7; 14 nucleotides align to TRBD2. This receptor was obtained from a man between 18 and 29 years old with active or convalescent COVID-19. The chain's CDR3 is CATSVWPGLAGEVYEQYF. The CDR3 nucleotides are TGTGCCACCAGCGTATGGCCGGGACTAGCGGGAGAAGTCTACGAGCAGTACTTC.